This note documents a single TCR beta chain sequence. The record originates from a study of cytomegalovirus exposure and HLA in healthy donors. CDR3 length: 14 residues. Germline loops: CDR1 SGHDN, CDR2 FVKESK. V was clipped by 3 bases and J by 3 bases, with 10 bases between them. This PCR relied on a set of 60 Vbeta primers and 13 Jbeta primers. Sequencing used immunoSEQ multiplex PCR; TCRdb keeps in-frame clones, though not all of them. The table includes over 85,000 clones, 75% to 90% detected once. The sequencing sample was made of PBMCs. This receptor was obtained from a man aged 35 to 55 in good health and CMV-seronegative. The genes are TRBV14 and TRBJ2-3, with a weak D call TRBD2 (5 bases). The CDR3 sequence: CASSHPGLTDTQYF. The CDR3 region has the DNA TGTGCCAGCAGCCATCCCGGACTGACAGATACGCAGTATTTT. Full variable domain (outside the CDR3, taken from reference TRBV14 and TRBJ2-3): EAGVTQFPSHSVIEKGQTVTLRCDPISGHDNLYWYRRVMGKEIKFLLHFVKESKQDESGMPNNRFLAERTGGTYSTLKVQPAELEDSGVYFCASSHPGLTDTQYFGPGTRLTVL.